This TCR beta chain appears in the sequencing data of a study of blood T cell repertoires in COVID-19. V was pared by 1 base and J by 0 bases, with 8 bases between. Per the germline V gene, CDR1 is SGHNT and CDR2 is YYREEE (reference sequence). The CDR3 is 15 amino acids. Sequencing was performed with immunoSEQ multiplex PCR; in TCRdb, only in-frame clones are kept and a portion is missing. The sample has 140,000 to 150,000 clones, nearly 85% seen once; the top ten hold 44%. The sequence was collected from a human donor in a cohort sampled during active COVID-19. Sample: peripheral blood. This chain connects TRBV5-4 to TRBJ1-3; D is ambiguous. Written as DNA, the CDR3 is TGTGCCAGCAGCTTGCCAGGCCACTCTGGAAACACCATATATTTT. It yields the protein CASSLPGHSGNTIYF.